Sequencing of this T cell receptor (beta chain) was carried out in a study of CD4 T cell repertoires in COVID-19. Notes on the study in general: Sharing of several most expanded SARS-CoV-2-reactive clonotypes across memory subsets suggested intraclonal diversification. In SARS-CoV and/or HKU1 spike cultures, between about 6 and 25% of SARS-CoV-2 clonotypes reappeared.

Data came from immunoSEQ multiplex PCR; TCRdb stores just in-frame clones and leaves some out. The sample comprises approximately 79,000 clones, around 82% of which are singletons, and over 0.45% rests with the top ten. Donors had recovered from mild-to-severe COVID-19. These memory T cells were uncultured and sequenced directly after ex vivo isolation. To note about this clone: Its antigen remains unidentified.

V gave up 1 base and J gave up 3 bases, with 6 bases separating them. Germline CDR1 and CDR2: SGHTA and FQGNSA. This CDR3 contains 13 residues. The specimen comprised CD4+ T cells from peripheral blood, sampled after recovery from COVID-19. The TCR sequence derives from a human donor who had COVID-19. This chain links TRBV7-2 with TRBJ2-5, with unresolved D. This CDR3 reads CASSLGRKETQYF. CDR3 coding DNA: TGTGCCAGCAGCTTAGGACGGAAAGAGACCCAGTACTTC.